This T cell receptor (beta chain) was found in a study of CD8+ T cells in alopecia areata. Study context: Treated patients were dosed with oral tofacitinib, taking 5 to 10 mg twice daily.

Treatment described: oral pan-JAK inhibitor, 5-10 mg twice daily. The V gene's germline CDR1 is GTSNPN and CDR2 SVGIG (reference sequence). V was cut by 3 bases and J by 2 bases, with 10 bases left in between. This CDR3 is built from 13 residues. Sequencing used cDNA as its template, made by extracting RNA and reverse transcribing it. This table comes from immunoSEQ multiplex PCR, and its TCRdb copy is limited to in-frame clones, with some not included. The table has roughly 280,000 clones, about 62% seen once; the top ten hold 0.8% to 1%. V is TRBV30 and J is TRBJ1-1; TRBD1 is a possible D gene (6 bases). This specimen consisted of CD4+ T cells sorted from blood, obtained between weeks 51 and 54, from a patient treated with tofacitinib. This sequence was found in a human donor with alopecia areata. The CDR3 DNA reads TGTGCCTGGAGGAACAGGGTAAACACTGAAGCTTTCTTT. The encoded protein is CAWRNRVNTEAFF.